This is a list of T cell receptor beta chains from one sample in a study of blood T cell repertoires in COVID-19. Profiled with immunoSEQ multiplex PCR; TCRdb holds only in-frame clones, not every one. The repertoire consists of some 18,000 clones, with more than 70% occurring once and the leading ten covering approximately 5%. The sequenced sample was PBMCs or T cells enriched from blood (not recorded which). The receptor set was obtained from a woman in her 30s who had recovered from COVID-19. CDR3s include the opening cysteine and the closing phenylalanine or tryptophan. A D gene is named only where the DNA matches it firmly. Where a row states a size, it is once, few, many or the class of an expanded clone; other rows omit it.

D,V,J,size,DNA,CDR3
-,TRBV7-3,TRBJ2-1,-,TGTGCCAGCAGCGCTAACTACAATGAGCAGTTCTTC,CASSANYNEQFF
-,TRBV24-1,TRBJ2-1,-,TGTGCCACCAGTGAAGGAGGACGGAGCTCCTACAATGAGCAGTTCTTC,CATSEGGRSSYNEQFF
TRBD1,TRBV30,TRBJ1-2,-,TGTGCCTGGAGAAGACAGGGGGCCTATGGCTACACCTTC,CAWRRQGAYGYTF
-,TRBV6-6,TRBJ2-7,-,TGTGCCAGCAGCCCCACCCCACGACCAACCGACAGCCCTAGCTCCTACGAGCAGTACTTC,CASSPTPRPTDSPSSYEQYF
TRBD1,TRBV28,TRBJ2-1,-,TGTGCCAGCAGTTCAGGGACAGGGAGCTCCTACAATGAGCAGTTCTTC,CASSSGTGSSYNEQFF
-,TRBV3-1/TRBV3-2,TRBJ2-5,-,TGTGCCAGCAGCCCCCTGGTCGGAGCGCAAGAGACCCAGTACTTC,CASSPLVGAQETQYF
TRBD2,TRBV14,TRBJ2-1,-,TGTGCCAGCAGCCAAGAGGAGCGGGGGGCCTACAATGAGCAGTTCTTC,CASSQEERGAYNEQFF
TRBD1,TRBV2,TRBJ1-5,-,TGTGCCAGCAGCAGACAGGGAGATCAGCCCCAGCATTTT,CASSRQGDQPQHF
-,TRBV4-2,TRBJ1-2,-,TGTGCCAGCAGCCAAGAGAGGGTCGGGGACTATGGCTACACCTTC,CASSQERVGDYGYTF
-,TRBV5-1,TRBJ1-2,-,TGCGCCAGCAGCCCCGAACGGGGAATCCTCAACTATGGCTACACCTTC,CASSPERGILNYGYTF
TRBD2,TRBV4-1,TRBJ2-1,few,TGCGCCAGCAGCCCGGGGGGATCCCTCTCCTACAATGAGCAGTTCTTC,CASSPGGSLSYNEQFF
TRBD2,TRBV6-5,TRBJ2-2,-,TGTGCCAGCAGTCCTCGGGGGGGTAATACCGGGGAGCTGTTTTTT,CASSPRGGNTGELFF
-,TRBV18,TRBJ2-7,few,TGTGCCAGCTCACCACTCTTTGATCTAGGCATCGAGCAGTACTTC,CASSPLFDLGIEQYF
-,TRBV7-9,TRBJ2-2,-,TGTGCCAGCAGCTTACCGACAGCGAACACCGGGGAGCTGTTTTTT,CASSLPTANTGELFF
-,TRBV11-2,TRBJ2-5,-,TGTGCCAGCCGGCGGTGGCTACAAGAGACCCAGTACTTC,CASRRWLQETQYF
TRBD2,TRBV6-2/TRBV6-3,TRBJ2-5,-,TGTGCCAGCAGCACCGGGACTAGGGATTTTGGGGAGTACTTC,CASSTGTRDFGEYF
-,TRBV7-9,TRBJ1-2,once,TGTGCCAGCAGGGAATGGACAGATAACTATGGCTACACCTTC,CASREWTDNYGYTF
TRBD1,TRBV3-1/TRBV3-2,TRBJ2-7,-,TGTGCCAGCAGCCAACCTACAGGGGTGACCTACGAGCAGTACTTC,CASSQPTGVTYEQYF
-,TRBV12-2,TRBJ2-7,-,TGTGCAAGTCGCTTAGCGATCCTGCCCTATTACGAGCAGTACTTC,CASRLAILPYYEQYF
-,TRBV13,TRBJ2-3,once,TGTGCCAGCGCGGGATCCTCGATGGTGGATACGCAGTATTTT,CASAGSSMVDTQYF
-,TRBV11-2,TRBJ1-3,-,TGTGCCAGCAGCTTAGTCTCAGGGGCCCCTGGAAACACCATATATTTT,CASSLVSGAPGNTIYF
-,TRBV7-6,TRBJ1-4,-,TGTGCCAGCAGCTTATCCTCCTTCCAGGGCCTTAATGAAAAACTGTTTTTT,CASSLSSFQGLNEKLFF
-,TRBV4-3,TRBJ1-4,-,TGCGCCAGCAGCCCAGCGGGGAGGTCACGGGCAGTTGCAACTAATGAAAAACTGTTTTTT,CASSPAGRSRAVATNEKLFF
-,TRBV12-3/TRBV12-4,TRBJ1-2,-,TGTGCCAGCAGTCAGGGGAGGGACTATGGCTACACCTTC,CASSQGRDYGYTF
TRBD2,TRBV9,TRBJ2-3,few,TGTGCCAGCAGCGTAGTGACTAGCGGTGCAGATACGCAGTATTTT,CASSVVTSGADTQYF
TRBD1,TRBV7-9,TRBJ1-4,-,TGTGCCAGCAGCGGGACAGGATTTAATGAAAAACTGTTTTTT,CASSGTGFNEKLFF
-,TRBV25-1,TRBJ2-7,-,TGTGCCAGCAGGTGGGGTCCGGGGACCTACGAGCAGTACTTC,CASRWGPGTYEQYF
TRBD2,TRBV5-1,TRBJ2-5,-,TGCGCCAGCAGCCCGGCTACTAGCGGGGGGCAAGAGACCCAGTACTTC,CASSPATSGGQETQYF
-,TRBV13,TRBJ1-2,-,TGTGCCAGCAGCATTGGACAGAGGGGCTACACCTTC,CASSIGQRGYTF
TRBD1,TRBV19,TRBJ1-1,-,TGTGCCAGTAGTCAGCGGACAGGGCTCACTGAAGCTTTCTTT,CASSQRTGLTEAFF
-,TRBV5-1,TRBJ2-5,-,TGCGCCAGCAGCTTGGGGACAGGGACTATCCAAGAGACCCAGTACTTC,CASSLGTGTIQETQYF
-,TRBV19,TRBJ1-1,-,TGTGCCAGTAGAAGAATACTTAACACTGAAGCTTTCTTT,CASRRILNTEAFF
-,TRBV25-1,TRBJ1-3,once,TGTGCCAGCAGTGAATCAGGGTCTGGAAACACCATATATTTT,CASSESGSGNTIYF
TRBD1,TRBV28,TRBJ1-2,-,TGTGCCAGCAGTTTGACAGGGGAGTGGACTAACTATGGCTACACCTTC,CASSLTGEWTNYGYTF
-,TRBV27,TRBJ1-1,-,TGTGCCAGCAGCGTATCGGGGGTGACAGAAGCTTTCTTT,CASSVSGVTEAFF
-,TRBV24-1,TRBJ2-5,few,TGTGCCACCAGTGATGAACAGTTCCAAGAGACCCAGTACTTC,CATSDEQFQETQYF
TRBD1,TRBV28,TRBJ1-5,once,TGTGCCAGCAGTGGGACAGGGCAGCCCCAGCATTTT,CASSGTGQPQHF
TRBD2,TRBV5-1,TRBJ2-1,-,TGCGCCAGCAGCTTGGAACTAGCGGGACCCAATGAGCAGTTCTTC,CASSLELAGPNEQFF
TRBD1,TRBV9,TRBJ2-1,-,TGTGCCAGCAGCGTAGCTGGACAGGGTGGGGCCGAGCAGTTCTTC,CASSVAGQGGAEQFF
-,TRBV7-2,TRBJ1-5,once,TGTGCCAGCAGCGCCCAGGGTTTCAATCAGCCCCAGCATTTT,CASSAQGFNQPQHF
TRBD2,TRBV6-2/TRBV6-3,TRBJ2-5,-,TGTGCCAGCAGTTACCCCGCCGGGGGGACCCAAGAGACCCAGTACTTC,CASSYPAGGTQETQYF
-,TRBV10-1,TRBJ2-5,-,TGCGCCAGCAGTGCCGGGGGTCCACAAGAGACCCAGTACTTC,CASSAGGPQETQYF
-,TRBV11-3,TRBJ2-1,medium-sized,TGTGCCAGCAGCTTAGGGTCGGGTAGCTACAATGAGCAGTTCTTC,CASSLGSGSYNEQFF
-,TRBV9,TRBJ1-2,once,TGTGCCAGCAGCGCCGACAGCCTAGCTAACTATGGCTACACCTTC,CASSADSLANYGYTF
TRBD1,TRBV4-3,TRBJ2-6,-,TGCGCCAGCAGCCAAGGGGACAGGGGGCGCTTAGAGGCTGGGGCCAACGTCCTGACTTTC,CASSQGDRGRLEAGANVLTF
-,TRBV4-3,TRBJ1-1,-,TGCGCCAGCAGCCAAGCGTTCGGGATGGGCAGAACCAACACTGAAGCTTTCTTT,CASSQAFGMGRTNTEAFF
-,TRBV4-3,TRBJ1-2,-,TGCGCCAGCAGCCAAGATCGACACGGGATGAATAATGGCTACACCTTC,CASSQDRHGMNNGYTF
-,TRBV7-2,TRBJ1-2,-,TGTGCCAGCAGCCCCCCTGGGGGGAACTATGGCTACACCTTC,CASSPPGGNYGYTF
-,TRBV12-3/TRBV12-4,TRBJ2-7,once,TGTGCCAGCAGTCTACTCTACGAGCAGTACTTC,CASSLLYEQYF
-,TRBV6-5,TRBJ1-1,-,TGTGCCAGCAGTTATTCAGGGGATCTCGGAGCTTTCTTT,CASSYSGDLGAFF
-,TRBV4-3,TRBJ2-1,-,TGCGCCAGCAGCCAAGCAGTGAACCCCTACAATGAGCAGTTCTTC,CASSQAVNPYNEQFF
TRBD1,TRBV3-1/TRBV3-2,TRBJ1-6,-,TGTGCCAGCAGCCAGGCCGGGACAGTTAATTCACCCCTCCACTTT,CASSQAGTVNSPLHF
-,TRBV7-8,TRBJ1-6,-,TGTGCCAGCAGCCGACCGTATTCACCCCTCCACTTT,CASSRPYSPLHF
TRBD1,TRBV5-4,TRBJ2-3,-,TGTGCCACCTTCAGGGGGGGACAGGGGACCCGCCGTGGCACAGATACGCAGTATTTT,CATFRGGQGTRRGTDTQYF
-,TRBV3-1/TRBV3-2,TRBJ2-7,-,TGTGCCAGCAGCCACGACGGGTCGCCTAACTACGAGCAGTACTTC,CASSHDGSPNYEQYF